Presented here are 32 T cell receptor beta chains from one specimen sequenced in a study of blood T cell repertoires in COVID-19. Generated by immunoSEQ multiplex PCR, the TCRdb table keeps only in-frame clones and is missing some. The repertoire consists of about 180,000 clones, with 65% to 90% occurring once and the leading ten covering about 9.7%. The source material was peripheral blood. These receptor sequences come from a man aged 45-65 years with active or convalescent COVID-19.

This chain connects TRBV5-1 to TRBJ1-2, with D hard to call. With 6 bases removed from V and 0 bases from J, the gap between germline ends came to 6 bases. The CDR3 is 12 residues long. The germline CDR1 and CDR2 sequences are SGHRS and YFSETQ. CDR3: CASKSANYGYTF. In DNA, the CDR3 is TGCGCCAGCAAGTCAGCTAACTATGGCTACACCTTC.

The chain couples TRBV2 to TRBJ1-1; unclear D gene. Per the germline V gene, CDR1 is SNHLY and CDR2 is FYNNEI. The CDR3 totals 12 residues. V lost 2 bases, J lost 4 bases, and 5 bases lay in between. The CDR3 protein is CASSETGTEAFF. As DNA, the CDR3 is TGTGCCAGCAGTGAAACGGGCACTGAAGCTTTCTTT.

J is TRBJ1-4 and V is TRBV18; 9 bases match TRBD1. This CDR3 is built from 15 residues. Per the germline V gene, CDR1 is KGHSH and CDR2 is LQKENI. V shed 1 base, J shed 7 bases, and the junction held 4 bases outside the gene matches. The CDR3 DNA is TGTGCCAGCTCACCACAGGGACAGGGATCTGAAAAACTGTTTTTT. Protein sequence: CASSPQGQGSEKLFF.

V usage is TRBV27 and J usage is TRBJ1-6, with TRBD1 as a possible D gene (5 bases). Germline loops: CDR1 MNHEY, CDR2 SMNVEV (reference sequence). The CDR3 totals 14 residues. Deletions cut 4 bases from V and 7 bases from J, with 11 bases between. Here the CDR3 DNA reads TGTGCCAGCAGTTCCGGGACTCAAAATTCACCCCTCCACTTT. Protein sequence: CASSSGTQNSPLHF.

This clone appeared a few times. This CDR3 reads CATSDSDRTNEKLFF. CDR3 DNA: TGTGCCACCAGTGATTCCGACAGGACTAATGAAAAACTGTTTTTT. This chain uses TRBV24-1 with TRBJ1-4, with D possibly matching TRBD1 (6 bases). This CDR3 has 15 amino acids. Germline values: CDR1 KGHDR, CDR2 SFDVKD. V was trimmed by 2 bases and J by 2 bases, leaving 8 bases between them.

To note about this clone: The sample contains more than one DNA sequence encoding this CDR3. The chain links TRBV2 to TRBJ1-3, with 8 bases identical to TRBD1. The CDR3 contains 13 residues. The J segment lost 2 bases and the V segment lost 7 bases, leaving 1 base of the junction unmatched. The germline CDR1 and CDR2 sequences are SNHLY and FYNNEI. The CDR3 DNA is TGTGCCAGCATCAGGGGGCCTGGAAACACCATATATTTT. Residues: CASIRGPGNTIYF. Drawing the rest from reference TRBV2 and TRBJ1-3, the complete variable domain is EPEVTQTPSHQVTQMGQEVILRCVPISNHLYFYWYRQILGQKVEFLVSFYNNEISEKSEIFDDQFSVERPDGSNFTLKIRSTKLEDSAMYFCASIRGPGNTIYFGEGSWLTVV.

The chain couples TRBV2 to TRBJ1-2; no definite D call. V lost 11 bases and J lost 4, with 11 bases in between. The germline V gene has CDR1 SNHLY and CDR2 FYNNEI. The CDR3 sequence is 11 residues long. CDR3 protein: CALRVLYGYTF. For the CDR3, the DNA is TGTGCCTTGAGGGTTCTCTATGGCTACACCTTC.

This clone is a singleton in its sample. V usage is TRBV2 and J usage is TRBJ1-5; possibly TRBD1 for D (5 bases). V was cut by 7 bases and J by 6 bases, with 13 bases left in between. This CDR3 has 13 residues. The germline V gene encodes CDR1 SNHLY and CDR2 FYNNEI. CDR3 residues: CASTQAVGQPQHF. The CDR3 coding sequence is TGTGCCAGCACACAGGCGGTAGGTCAGCCCCAGCATTTT. Full variable domain (outside the CDR3, taken from reference TRBV2 and TRBJ1-5): EPEVTQTPSHQVTQMGQEVILRCVPISNHLYFYWYRQILGQKVEFLVSFYNNEISEKSEIFDDQFSVERPDGSNFTLKIRSTKLEDSAMYFCASTQAVGQPQHFGDGTRLSIL.

This chain links TRBV19 with TRBJ1-2; perhaps TRBD1 as D (5 bases). Deletions cut 3 bases from V and 8 bases from J, with 19 bases between. The CDR3 is 15 residues long. CDR1 and CDR2 from the germline V gene are LNHDA and SQIVND (reference sequence). The CDR3, as DNA: TGTGCCAGTAGTATTCTACCCTGGACACAGAAGGGCTACACCTTC. Its translation is CASSILPWTQKGYTF.

The CDR3 bases are TGTGCCAGTGGGACAGAGACTAACTATGGCTACACCTTC. Translated: CASGTETNYGYTF. The rearrangement links TRBV19 to TRBJ1-2; 7 bases map to TRBD1. Germline assignment: CDR1 LNHDA and CDR2 SQIVND (reference sequence). The CDR3 has 13 amino acids. Losses at the gene ends were 8 bases for V and 0 bases for J; bases not matched to a gene: 3. The full variable domain, in which reference TRBV19 and TRBJ1-2 provide the parts outside the CDR3, is DGGITQSPKYLFRKEGQNVTLSCEQNLNHDAMYWYRQDPGQGLRLIYYSQIVNDFQKGDIAEGYSVSREKKESFPLTVTSAQKNPTAFYLCASGTETNYGYTFGSGTRLTVV.

V gene TRBV3-1 (or the pseudogene TRBV3-2) combines with J gene TRBJ2-2; D unresolved. V shed 0 bases and J shed 6 bases, with 8 bases lying between them. Germline V gives CDR1 LGHDT, CDR2 YNNKEL (reference sequence). The CDR3 has 14 amino acids. The CDR3 is CASSQDASAGELFF. The CDR3 nucleotides are TGTGCCAGCAGCCAAGATGCCTCGGCCGGGGAGCTGTTTTTT.

The genes are TRBV29-1 and TRBJ2-2; D not resolved. Germline V gives CDR1 SQVTM, CDR2 ANQGSEA. V dropped 4 bases and J dropped 1 base, with 4 bases sitting between them. CDR3 length: 12 amino acids. The CDR3 DNA reads TGCAGCGTTGTCAAGAACACCGGGGAGCTGTTTTTT. Translated: CSVVKNTGELFF.

This rearrangement joins TRBV28 to TRBJ2-1; 7 nucleotides align to TRBD1. The V segment lost 5 bases and the J segment 3 bases; nucleotides outside the gene matches: 10. CDR3 length: 16 residues. CDR1 is MDHEN and CDR2 is SYDVKM in the germline V gene. DNA of the CDR3: TGTGCCAGCAGTACTCCCCGGGACAGAGTCTACAATGAGCAGTTCTTC. Translated: CASSTPRDRVYNEQFF.

The genes are TRBV19 and TRBJ2-2; 11 bases agree with TRBD1. The CDR3 consists of 15 residues. J lost 5 bases, V lost 4 bases, and 3 bases had no gene match. In germline, CDR1 is LNHDA, CDR2 SQIVND (reference sequence). CDR3 nucleotide sequence: TGTGCCAGTAGTAACGGACAGGGGGCGACCGGGGAGCTGTTTTTT. This translates into CASSNGQGATGELFF.

V and J are TRBV4-2 and TRBJ2-7; no clear D gene. Per germline, CDR1 LGHNA and CDR2 YNFKEQ. The CDR3 is 16 amino acids. The V end lost 2 bases, the J end lost 0 bases, and 14 bases lay between the germline ends. The CDR3 bases are TGTGCCAGCAGCCAATGGGCGTCCGATAGCTCCTACGAGCAGTACTTC. It translates to CASSQWASDSSYEQYF.

The J gene is TRBJ2-3, the V gene TRBV10-3, with 8 bases fitting TRBD1. The germline gives CDR1 ENHRY, CDR2 SYGVKD. The CDR3 is 14 amino acids. V gave up 6 bases and J gave up 6 bases; unmatched junction bases: 8. The CDR3 coding sequence is TGTGCCATCAGAGACAGGGGAAACTCGGATACGCAGTATTTT. It yields the protein CAIRDRGNSDTQYF.

The chain has TRBV3-1 (or the pseudogene TRBV3-2) and TRBJ2-7; possible D gene TRBD1, 5 bases. Trimming removed 1 base from V and 1 base from J, with 8 bases in between. The CDR3 is 14 amino acids. Germline V lookup: CDR1 LGHDT, CDR2 YNNKEL (reference sequence). CDR3 sequence: CASSQATDSYEQYF. The DNA of the CDR3 is TGTGCCAGCAGCCAAGCGACAGATTCCTACGAGCAGTACTTC.

The V and J genes are TRBV11-2 and TRBJ2-1; the match to TRBD1 covers 8 bases. J lost 4 bases, V lost 6 bases, and 14 bases had no gene match. Germline V gene lookup returns CDR1 SGHAT and CDR2 FQNNGV. The CDR3 has 17 residues. This CDR3 is CASSDKNPRDRYNEQFF. The DNA for the CDR3 is TGTGCCAGCAGTGACAAAAACCCCCGGGACAGGTACAATGAGCAGTTCTTC.

The chain recombines TRBV18 with TRBJ1-1; D is perhaps TRBD1 (6 bases). V was cut by 2 bases and J by 3 bases, with 10 bases left in between. Per germline, CDR1 KGHSH and CDR2 LQKENI. The CDR3 consists of 14 residues. DNA for the CDR3: TGTGCCAGCTCACCAACGACAGGATACACTGAAGCTTTCTTT. Translated: CASSPTTGYTEAFF.

J is TRBJ2-7 and V is TRBV3-1 (or the pseudogene TRBV3-2); 9 nucleotides agree with TRBD2. The ends lost 2 bases at V and 6 bases at J; junction bases unmatched: 5. The CDR3 consists of 14 residues. Per germline, CDR1 LGHDT and CDR2 YNNKEL (reference sequence). Here the CDR3 reads CASSQRAGGGEQYF. DNA for the CDR3: TGTGCCAGCAGCCAACGAGCGGGAGGAGGCGAGCAGTACTTC.

This clone was recorded once. CDR3 in DNA: TGTGCCAGCAGTCAAACAGGGCTTCCCCTGTACGAGCAGTACTTC. Residues: CASSQTGLPLYEQYF. J is TRBJ2-7 and V is TRBV27; weak D call: TRBD1 (6 bases). Germline CDR1 and CDR2: MNHEY and SMNVEV (reference sequence). V lost 5 bases, J lost 4 bases, and 18 bases lay in between. There are 15 residues in the CDR3.

The chain couples TRBV19 to TRBJ1-2; 12 bases line up with TRBD1. The CDR3 is 15 residues long. V gave up 4 bases and J gave up 3 bases; unmatched junction bases: 3. Germline assignment: CDR1 LNHDA and CDR2 SQIVND (reference sequence). The CDR3 DNA sequence: TGTGCCAGTAGTAGAGGGACAGGGGGCGACTATGGCTACACCTTC. As protein: CASSRGTGGDYGYTF.

The rearrangement uses TRBV18 and TRBJ1-4; 7 bases agree with TRBD1. CDR3 length equals 15 residues. V trimming: 0 bases; J trimming: 8 bases; junction bases outside the gene matches: 6. Germline V CDR1 and CDR2: KGHSH, LQKENI. The CDR3 region is CASSPPGQAGEKLFF. CDR3 DNA sequence: TGTGCCAGCTCACCACCCGGACAGGCAGGGGAAAAACTGTTTTTT. Combining the CDR3 with reference TRBV18 and TRBJ1-4 gives the whole variable domain NAGVMQNPRHLVRRRGQEARLRCSPMKGHSHVYWYRQLPEEGLKFMVYLQKENIIDESGMPKERFSAEFPKEGPSILRIQQVVRGDSAAYFCASSPPGQAGEKLFFGSGTQLSVL.

This clone was recorded only once. V is TRBV11-1 and J is TRBJ2-1; D ambiguous. This CDR3 region has 14 residues. V was trimmed by 2 bases and J by 1 base, leaving 6 bases between them. Germline V gene sequence: CDR1 SGHAT, CDR2 FQDESV (reference sequence). The CDR3 spells CASSLPQSYNEQFF. CDR3 bases: TGTGCCAGCAGCTTACCCCAATCCTACAATGAGCAGTTCTTC.

This clone was recorded a few times. J is TRBJ1-6 and V is TRBV9; 9 nucleotides match TRBD1. V dropped 3 bases and J dropped 7; count of bases not matched to a gene: 8. The CDR3 has 16 amino acids. Germline assignment: CDR1 SGDLS and CDR2 YYNGEE. The CDR3 DNA follows: TGTGCCAGCAGCGAACAACTGACAGGGGGAAATTCACCCCTCCACTTT. Its protein is CASSEQLTGGNSPLHF.

The genes are TRBV6-1 and TRBJ1-4, with TRBD1 as a possible D gene (6 bases). This CDR3 has 14 residues. Germline CDR1 reads MNHNS; CDR2 reads SASEGT. Trimming cost V 2 bases and J 7 bases, with 11 bases left between them. CDR3 bases: TGTGCCAGCAGTGAATGGATGGGGGCTGAAAAACTGTTTTTT. It specifies CASSEWMGAEKLFF.

This chain joins TRBV4-3 and TRBJ1-2; D is perhaps TRBD1 (6 bases). The germline V and J ends were trimmed by 0 bases and 6 bases, with 11 bases remaining between them. The CDR3 is 14 amino acids. The germline CDR1 and CDR2 sequences are LGHNA and YSLEER. The chain's CDR3 is CASSQEGGGDGYTF. CDR3 DNA sequence: TGCGCCAGCAGCCAAGAGGGGGGGGGCGATGGCTACACCTTC.

This sequence joins TRBV29-1 and TRBJ2-1, with D perhaps matching TRBD2 (5 bases). Germline V gene data show CDR1 as SQVTM and CDR2 as ANQGSEA. The CDR3 runs to 14 residues. Trimming cost V 4 bases and J 0 bases, with 10 bases left between them. The CDR3 spells CSVGLRFSYNEQFF. In nucleotides, the CDR3 is TGCAGCGTTGGACTACGGTTCTCCTACAATGAGCAGTTCTTC.

The rearrangement joins TRBV28 to TRBJ2-3, with a possible D match to TRBD2 (5 bases). Germline CDR1 MDHEN, CDR2 SYDVKM. This CDR3 spans 14 amino acids. The V and J ends lost 2 bases and 2 bases respectively, with 8 bases between them. The DNA for the CDR3 is TGTGCCAGCAGTTTAGGAGGAAACACAGATACGCAGTATTTT. This gives the protein CASSLGGNTDTQYF.

The V call is TRBV11-2, the J call TRBJ2-5; D is possibly TRBD2 (5 bases). The CDR3 consists of 15 residues. Deletions cut 5 bases from V and 2 bases from J, with 15 bases between. Germline V gives CDR1 SGHAT, CDR2 FQNNGV. The CDR3: CASSISRGGQETQYF. In DNA form, the CDR3 reads TGTGCCAGCAGCATTTCGCGAGGAGGACAAGAGACCCAGTACTTC.

The count of this clone is one. This chain links TRBV11-2 with TRBJ2-1, with TRBD2 identical over 10 bases. The CDR3 is made up of 15 amino acids. Germline values: CDR1 SGHAT, CDR2 FQNNGV. V dropped 3 bases and J dropped 7; count of bases not matched to a gene: 6. CDR3 region: CASSFSSGSVNEQFF. The CDR3 DNA reads TGTGCCAGCAGCTTTTCTAGCGGGAGTGTTAATGAGCAGTTCTTC.

This clone was seen only a few times. The chain links TRBV5-4 to TRBJ2-7; the match to TRBD2 covers 7 bases. CDR1 and CDR2 (germline): SGHNT, YYREEE (reference sequence). The V segment lost 4 bases and the J segment 4 bases; nucleotides outside the gene matches: 11. This CDR3 comprises 15 residues. In DNA, the CDR3 is TGTGCCAGCAGCCTACCCCCGGGTAGCGGGTACGAGCAGTACTTC. Protein: CASSLPPGSGYEQYF.